This TCR beta chain was found in a study of blood T cell repertoires in COVID-19. The CDR3 loop spans 13 amino acids. V dropped 0 bases and J dropped 9 bases, with 10 bases sitting between them. Germline V gives CDR1 SGHNT, CDR2 YYREEE (reference sequence). The assay was immunoSEQ multiplex PCR, and TCRdb's table has in-frame clones only and misses some. This table holds approximately 76,000 clones, 86% found once. The chain uses TRBV5-4 and TRBJ2-1, with no clear D. Sample: peripheral blood. This TCR came from a woman in her sixties or seventies with acute or convalescent COVID-19. This CDR3 reads CASSLELPGEQFF. Written as DNA, the CDR3 is TGTGCCAGCAGCTTGGAGCTACCGGGTGAGCAGTTCTTC.